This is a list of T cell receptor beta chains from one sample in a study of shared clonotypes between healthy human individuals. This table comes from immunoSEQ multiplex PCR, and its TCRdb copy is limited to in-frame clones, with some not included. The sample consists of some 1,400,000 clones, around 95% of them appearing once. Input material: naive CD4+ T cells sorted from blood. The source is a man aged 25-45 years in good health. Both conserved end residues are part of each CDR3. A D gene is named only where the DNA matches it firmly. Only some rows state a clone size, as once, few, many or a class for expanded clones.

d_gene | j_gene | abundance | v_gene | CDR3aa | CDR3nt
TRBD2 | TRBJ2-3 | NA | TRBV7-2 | CASSPRLAGGGDTQYF | TGTGCCAGCAGCCCGAGACTAGCGGGAGGGGGGGATACGCAGTATTTT
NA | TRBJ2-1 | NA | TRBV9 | CASSVEVGNYNEQFF | TGTGCCAGCAGCGTAGAGGTGGGGAACTACAATGAGCAGTTCTTC
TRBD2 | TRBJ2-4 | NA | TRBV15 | CATSPLAGAGNIQYF | TGTGCCACCAGCCCCTTAGCGGGAGCGGGAAACATTCAGTACTTC
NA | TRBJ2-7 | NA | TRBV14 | CASSQAISYEQYF | TGTGCCAGCAGCCAAGCTATCTCCTACGAGCAGTACTTC
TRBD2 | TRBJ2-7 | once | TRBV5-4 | CASSSQAGSYEQYF | TGTGCCAGCAGCTCCCAAGCGGGGTCCTACGAGCAGTACTTC
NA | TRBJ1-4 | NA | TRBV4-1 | CASSLLYPDRVPIVATNEKLFF | TGCGCCAGCAGCCTGTTGTATCCGGACCGAGTCCCCATAGTTGCAACTAATGAAAAACTGTTTTTT
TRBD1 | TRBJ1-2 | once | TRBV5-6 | CASSMGQGGSHYTF | TGTGCCAGCAGCATGGGACAGGGTGGAAGTCACTACACCTTC
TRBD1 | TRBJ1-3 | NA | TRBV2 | CASRKTGGEAGNTIYF | TGTGCCAGCAGAAAGACAGGGGGCGAGGCTGGAAACACCATATATTTT
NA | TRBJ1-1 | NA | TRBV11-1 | CASSLWTGRGTEAFF | TGTGCCAGCAGCCTCTGGACGGGGAGGGGCACTGAAGCTTTCTTT
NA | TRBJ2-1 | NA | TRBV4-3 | CASSQGVPGPNNEQFF | TGCGCCAGCAGCCAAGGGGTCCCTGGTCCAAACAATGAGCAGTTCTTC
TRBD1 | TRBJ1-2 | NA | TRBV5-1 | CASSVGQGATGYTF | TGCGCCAGCAGCGTGGGACAGGGGGCGACCGGCTACACCTTC
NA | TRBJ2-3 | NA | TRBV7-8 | CASSPPGDTQYF | TGTGCCAGCAGCCCTCCGGGAGATACGCAGTATTTT
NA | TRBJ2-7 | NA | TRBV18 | CASSPPGHSFTEQYF | TGTGCCAGCTCACCACCGGGACACTCCTTCACCGAGCAGTACTTC
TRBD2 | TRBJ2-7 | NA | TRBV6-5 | CASMGLAAYEQYF | TGTGCCAGCATGGGACTAGCGGCCTACGAGCAGTACTTC
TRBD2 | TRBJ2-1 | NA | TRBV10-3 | CATGLAGGYNEQFF | TGTGCCACGGGACTAGCGGGAGGGTACAATGAGCAGTTCTTC
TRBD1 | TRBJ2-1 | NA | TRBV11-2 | CASRSRDRGLDEQFF | TGTGCCAGCAGGTCTCGGGACAGGGGGCTGGATGAGCAGTTCTTC
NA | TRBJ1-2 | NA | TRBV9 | CASSEPVLRGGGYTF | TGTGCCAGCAGCGAACCCGTTTTGAGGGGGGGTGGCTACACCTTC
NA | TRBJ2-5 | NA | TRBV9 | CASSPGQGWLETQYF | TGTGCCAGCAGCCCTGGACAAGGGTGGTTGGAGACCCAGTACTTC
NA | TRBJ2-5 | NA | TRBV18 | CASSPPAKETQYF | TGTGCCAGCTCACCCCCGGCGAAAGAGACCCAGTACTTC
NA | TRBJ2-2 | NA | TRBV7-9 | CASGKASWSNTGELFF | TGTGCCAGCGGTAAGGCTAGCTGGAGTAACACCGGGGAGCTGTTTTTT
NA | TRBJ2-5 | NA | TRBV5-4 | CASSLVSSETQYF | TGTGCCAGCAGCTTGGTTAGCTCGGAGACCCAGTACTTC
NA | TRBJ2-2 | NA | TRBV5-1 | CASSLARQANTGELFF | TGCGCCAGCAGCTTGGCGCGACAGGCGAACACCGGGGAGCTGTTTTTT
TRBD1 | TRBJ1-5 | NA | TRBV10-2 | CASSDRQGVVQPQHF | TGCGCCAGCAGTGACAGACAGGGGGTCGTCCAGCCCCAGCATTTT
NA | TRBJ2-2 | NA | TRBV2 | CASKSGIQNTGELFF | TGTGCCAGTAAATCAGGGATCCAGAACACCGGGGAGCTGTTTTTT
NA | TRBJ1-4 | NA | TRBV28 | CASSVRTGLDEKLFF | TGTGCCAGCAGCGTTCGGACGGGCCTCGATGAAAAACTGTTTTTT
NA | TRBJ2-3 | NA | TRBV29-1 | CSVEWSSTDTQYF | TGCAGCGTTGAGTGGTCTAGCACAGATACGCAGTATTTT
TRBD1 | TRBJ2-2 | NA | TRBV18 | CASSPARGLPDNTGELFF | TGTGCCAGCTCACCGGCCAGGGGGCTCCCCGATAACACCGGGGAGCTGTTTTTT
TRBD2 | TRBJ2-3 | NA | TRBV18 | CASSPKLAVTDTQYF | TGTGCCAGCTCACCAAAGCTAGCGGTCACAGATACGCAGTATTTT
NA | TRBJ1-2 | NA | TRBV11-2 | CASSSSGQSHYGYTF | TGTGCCAGCAGTTCAAGCGGACAGAGCCACTATGGCTACACCTTC
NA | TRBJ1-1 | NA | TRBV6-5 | CASSPLTGRGEAFF | TGTGCCAGCAGTCCGCTTACAGGGAGGGGTGAAGCTTTCTTT
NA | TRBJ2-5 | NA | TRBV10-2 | CASSPQETQYF | TGCGCCAGCAGTCCACAAGAGACCCAGTACTTC